One sample yielded the 30 T cell receptor beta chains listed below, sequenced in a study of spatial heterogeneity in lung cancer. The time point here: sample taken at primary tumor resection. Without sorting, whole RNA was sequenced from tumor, nontumor lung or frozen PBMC. MiXCR, run by TCRdb on the 5' RACE reads, gives a single entry per CDR3 protein. Here the sample spans about 45,000 distinct CDR3 sequences, approximately 10% being singletons. The input for sequencing was PBMCs, taken at surgery. The receptors come from a female donor with early-stage non-small cell lung cancer.

The chain employs TRBV4-3 and TRBJ2-3; D unclear. The CDR3 is 13 residues long. CDR1 is LGHNA and CDR2 is YSLEER in the germline V gene. Trimming cost V 1 base and J 2 bases, with 4 bases left between them. The CDR3 reads CASSQGTTDTQYF. The CDR3 nucleotides read TGCGCCAGCAGCCAAGGTACCACAGATACGCAGTATTTT.

V and J are TRBV5-4 and TRBJ1-1, with a possible D match to TRBD1 (5 bases). V was trimmed by 4 bases and J by 10 bases, leaving 20 bases between them. Per the germline V gene, CDR1 is SGHNT and CDR2 is YYREEE (reference sequence). The CDR3 consists of 14 residues. The CDR3: CASSPQDGTRVAFF. The CDR3 DNA follows: TGTGCCAGCAGCCCCCAGGACGGGACCAGGGTAGCTTTCTTT.

This clonotype showed up just a few times. The rearrangement joins TRBV6-4 to TRBJ2-3; TRBD2 matches at 9 bases. This CDR3 spans 16 amino acids. Germline assignment: CDR1 MRHNA and CDR2 SNTAGT. V shed 0 bases, J shed 1 base, and the junction held 2 bases outside the gene matches. The CDR3 region has the DNA TGTGCCAGCAGTGACTCGGCTAGCGGGGGCACAGATACGCAGTATTTT. Translation gives CASSDSASGGTDTQYF.

This clonotype occurred a few times. The chain links TRBV6-6 to TRBJ2-5, with D perhaps matching TRBD1 or TRBD2 (5 bases each). The V and J ends lost 1 base and 2 bases respectively, with 14 bases between them. This CDR3 has 16 residues. CDR1 is MNHNY and CDR2 is SVGAGI in the germline V gene (reference sequence). In nucleotides, the CDR3 is TGTGCCAGCAGTTACTATACCGGGACGTTACAAGAGACCCAGTACTTC. It translates to CASSYYTGTLQETQYF.

This clonotype was observed a handful of times. The chain carries TRBV7-2 and TRBJ2-5; TRBD2 matches 9 bases. V gave up 1 base and J gave up 4 bases; unmatched junction bases: 4. Germline CDR1 SGHTA, CDR2 FQGNSA. This CDR3 region has 15 residues. The CDR3 loop reads CASSLDAGGLETQYF. In nucleotides, the CDR3 is TGTGCCAGCAGCTTAGATGCGGGGGGGCTAGAGACCCAGTACTTC. Full variable domain (outside the CDR3, taken from reference TRBV7-2 and TRBJ2-5): GAGVSQSPSNKVTEKGKDVELRCDPISGHTALYWYRQSLGQGLEFLIYFQGNSAPDKSGLPSDRFSAERTGGSVSTLTIQRTQQEDSAVYLCASSLDAGGLETQYFGPGTRLLVL.

This clonotype was seen at least ten times. The CDR3 is CASSLGQGSEGYTF. The CDR3 nucleotides read TGTGCCAGCAGTTTAGGACAGGGGTCGGAAGGCTACACCTTC. The chain is built from TRBV12-3 or TRBV12-4 and TRBJ1-2, with 8 bases aligning to TRBD1. V lost 1 base to trimming and J lost 8 bases; unmatched junction nucleotides: 6. The CDR3 runs to 14 residues.

This clonotype turned up a few times. The chain carries TRBV7-9 and TRBJ1-5; 10 positions agree with TRBD1. This CDR3 comprises 16 residues. Germline CDR1 is SEHNR and CDR2 is FQNEAQ (reference sequence). The ends lost 5 bases at V and 1 base at J; junction bases unmatched: 5. CDR3 in amino acids: CASSTGTGASNQPQHF. DNA for the CDR3: TGTGCCAGCAGCACGGGGACAGGGGCAAGCAATCAGCCCCAGCATTTT. Based on the CDR3 plus reference TRBV7-9 and TRBJ1-5, the full variable domain is DTGVSQNPRHKITKRGQNVTFRCDPISEHNRLYWYRQTLGQGPEFLTYFQNEAQLEKSRLLSDRFSAERPKGSFSTLEIQRTEQGDSAMYLCASSTGTGASNQPQHFGDGTRLSIL.

This clonotype has more than one count but fewer than ten. This chain uses TRBV7-8 with TRBJ2-6, with 11 nucleotides matching TRBD1. Germline-derived CDR1 and CDR2 are SGHVS and FQNEAQ. CDR3 size: 19 residues. The V segment lost 1 base and the J segment 4 bases; nucleotides outside the gene matches: 9. The chain's CDR3 is CASSLVAGQGARGANVLTF. The CDR3, as DNA: TGTGCCAGCAGCTTAGTGGCAGGACAGGGGGCGCGAGGGGCCAACGTCCTGACTTTC.

This clonotype was observed a few times. The V and J genes are TRBV5-5 and TRBJ2-1, with D possibly TRBD2 on 6 matching bases. V gave up 3 bases and J gave up 4 bases, with 11 bases separating them. This CDR3 region has 14 residues. CDR1 SGHKS and CDR2 YYEKEE come from the germline V gene (reference sequence). CDR3 region: CASSSIGLYNEQFF. CDR3 bases: TGTGCCAGCAGCTCTATTGGACTATACAATGAGCAGTTCTTC.

This chain connects TRBV13 to TRBJ2-5; D call uncertain. The germline V and J ends were trimmed by 2 bases and 4 bases, with 11 bases remaining between them. This CDR3 has 14 residues. Germline lookup yields CDR1 PRHDT and CDR2 FYEKMQ (reference sequence). The CDR3, as DNA: TGTGCCAGCAGCTTAACGCCGTACCGAGAGACCCAGTACTTC. This sequence encodes CASSLTPYRETQYF.

This clonotype was recorded a few times. V gene TRBV7-2 combines with J gene TRBJ1-5, with unresolved D. The CDR3 extends over 15 amino acids. V was pared by 1 base and J by 3 bases, with 10 bases between. From germline, CDR1 is SGHTA and CDR2 FQGNSA. The CDR3 loop is CASSLGVGINQPQHF. CDR3 DNA: TGTGCCAGCAGCTTAGGGGTAGGCATCAATCAGCCCCAGCATTTT.

The genes are TRBV19 and TRBJ1-5, with a possible D match to TRBD1 (6 bases). The CDR3 length is 13 residues. Germline V gene sequence: CDR1 LNHDA, CDR2 SQIVND (reference sequence). Trimming took off 6 bases at V and 4 bases at J, with 10 bases between the two ends. The CDR3 protein is CASSPGANQPQHF. DNA of the CDR3: TGTGCCAGTAGCCCGGGGGCGAATCAGCCCCAGCATTTT.

This clonotype was counted between two and nine times. The chain carries TRBV6-5 and TRBJ2-1; 13 bases agree with TRBD2. V lost 5 bases and J lost 4; bases outside the gene matches: 2. CDR1 is MNHEY and CDR2 is SVGAGI in the germline V gene. The CDR3 is 15 amino acids. This CDR3 reads CASSTSGGAYNEQFF. CDR3 DNA sequence: TGTGCCAGCAGTACTAGCGGGGGGGCGTACAATGAGCAGTTCTTC.

This clonotype appeared many times. The rearrangement uses TRBV29-1 and TRBJ1-1; D remains unclear. The CDR3 loop spans 14 amino acids. The germline V and J ends were trimmed by 4 bases and 0 bases, with 12 bases remaining between them. CDR1 is SQVTM, CDR2 ANQGSEA, per germline. The CDR3 sequence: CSVGRTVMNTEAFF. Here the CDR3 DNA reads TGCAGCGTTGGACGGACGGTGATGAACACTGAAGCTTTCTTT.

This clonotype turned up a few times. The chain joins TRBV7-2 to TRBJ2-4; perhaps D is TRBD1 or TRBD2 (5 bases each). The CDR3 loop spans 18 amino acids. Germline V CDR1 and CDR2: SGHTA, FQGNSA. V was trimmed by 4 bases and J by 0 bases, leaving 19 bases between them. The CDR3 is CASSSSRGTILAKNIQYF. DNA for the CDR3: TGTGCCAGCAGCTCCTCACGAGGGACGATACTAGCCAAAAACATTCAGTACTTC. The full variable domain, its missing parts supplied by reference TRBV7-2 and TRBJ2-4, is GAGVSQSPSNKVTEKGKDVELRCDPISGHTALYWYRQSLGQGLEFLIYFQGNSAPDKSGLPSDRFSAERTGGSVSTLTIQRTQQEDSAVYLCASSSSRGTILAKNIQYFGAGTRLSVL.

This clonotype has only a few counts. The chain uses TRBV29-1 and TRBJ2-7, with 13 bases identical to TRBD2. This CDR3 is 17 amino acids long. The V and J ends lost 6 bases and 1 base, in that order; junction bases with no gene match: 12. Germline V gene sequence: CDR1 SQVTM, CDR2 ANQGSEA. For the CDR3, the DNA is TGCAGCGTCGGCCCGACTAGCGGGGGGCATGAGTCCTACGAGCAGTACTTC. It specifies CSVGPTSGGHESYEQYF.

V is TRBV20-1 and J is TRBJ1-2; D possibly corresponds to TRBD1 (6 bases). Germline-derived CDR1 and CDR2 are DFQATT and SNEGSKA (reference sequence). V lost 1 base and J 5 bases, leaving 17 bases between the germline ends. This CDR3 is built from 15 residues. For the CDR3, the DNA is TGCAGTGCTAGAGCACTGACAGGCGGTAAATATGGCTACACCTTC. It translates to CSARALTGGKYGYTF.

The chain employs TRBV27 and TRBJ1-1, with D hard to call. This CDR3 is built from 14 residues. Looked up from germline, CDR1 is MNHEY and CDR2 is SMNVEV (reference sequence). V was trimmed by 5 bases and J by 2 bases, leaving 12 bases between them. In DNA form, the CDR3 reads TGTGCCAGCAGTCCGTATCATAGAAACACTGAAGCTTTCTTT. Amino acids: CASSPYHRNTEAFF.

The V and J genes are TRBV2 and TRBJ1-2, with D perhaps TRBD1 (5 bases). Germline lookup yields CDR1 SNHLY and CDR2 FYNNEI. The CDR3 loop spans 14 amino acids. Trimming took off 11 bases at V and 2 bases at J, with 18 bases between the two ends. DNA of the CDR3: TGTGCCGTTGGGGACGTGGGGCAGAACTATGGCTACACCTTC. Its translation: CAVGDVGQNYGYTF.

The V gene is TRBV5-1, the J gene TRBJ1-2; tentative D call: TRBD1 (5 bases). Trimming shortened V by 0 bases and J by 4 bases, and 10 bases separated the two germline ends. The CDR3 contains 14 residues. CDR1 SGHRS and CDR2 YFSETQ come from the germline V gene. As DNA, the CDR3 is TGCGCCAGCAGCTTGGAGGGCCAGGGCTATGGCTACACCTTC. The encoded protein is CASSLEGQGYGYTF.

This sequence joins TRBV18 and TRBJ2-3, with 9 nucleotides matching TRBD1. V shed 3 bases, J shed 2 bases, and the junction held 6 bases outside the gene matches. The V gene's germline CDR1 is KGHSH and CDR2 LQKENI. CDR3 length equals 16 residues. CDR3 nucleotides: TGTGCCAGCTCACCGGGAACAGGGGGCCCCACAGATACGCAGTATTTT. Protein: CASSPGTGGPTDTQYF.

The gene calls are TRBV7-8 and TRBJ2-1; 8 bases are a match to TRBD1. This CDR3 contains 15 residues. The germline CDR1 and CDR2 sequences are SGHVS and FQNEAQ. V gave up 5 bases and J gave up 5 bases; unmatched junction bases: 8. The CDR3 reads CASSEDRAKNNEQFF. The CDR3 DNA reads TGTGCCAGCAGCGAGGACAGGGCGAAGAACAATGAGCAGTTCTTC.

The rearrangement joins TRBV7-2 to TRBJ2-5, with D hard to call. Germline CDR1 is SGHTA and CDR2 is FQGNSA. The CDR3 length is 17 residues. With 1 base removed from V and 5 bases from J, the gap between germline ends came to 20 bases. CDR3 protein: CASSLGFWGAGGETQYF. The CDR3 bases are TGTGCCAGCAGCTTAGGTTTTTGGGGTGCCGGTGGTGAGACCCAGTACTTC.

This chain joins TRBV5-1 and TRBJ2-2; no clear D. Germline V gene lookup returns CDR1 SGHRS and CDR2 YFSETQ. The V end lost 0 bases, the J end lost 6 bases, and 3 bases lay between the germline ends. CDR3 length equals 12 residues. The CDR3 DNA is TGCGCCAGCAGCTTGGTTCCCGGGGAGCTGTTTTTT. Residues: CASSLVPGELFF. Full variable domain (outside the CDR3, taken from reference TRBV5-1 and TRBJ2-2): KAGVTQTPRYLIKTRGQQVTLSCSPISGHRSVSWYQQTPGQGLQFLFEYFSETQRNKGNFPGRFSGRQFSNSRSEMNVSTLELGDSALYLCASSLVPGELFFGEGSRLTVL.

This clonotype appeared a few times. The chain combines TRBV5-1 with TRBJ1-1; TRBD1 is a possible D gene (5 bases). The germline V gene encodes CDR1 SGHRS and CDR2 YFSETQ. V lost 1 base to trimming and J lost 5 bases, with 12 bases between them. The CDR3 spans 14 residues. The CDR3 loop reads CASSLPGRGTEAFF. CDR3 coding DNA: TGCGCCAGCAGCTTGCCAGGGCGCGGGACTGAAGCTTTCTTT.

The V call is TRBV15, the J call TRBJ2-2; TRBD1 might be the D (6 bases). This CDR3 spans 15 amino acids. Trimming pared 4 bases from V and 3 bases from J, leaving 12 bases between. In germline, CDR1 is LNHNV, CDR2 YYDKDF (reference sequence). The CDR3 nucleotides read TGTGCCACCAGCAAGAGGCACAGGGACACCGGGGAGCTGTTTTTT. Protein product: CATSKRHRDTGELFF.

This clonotype appeared a single time. CDR3 DNA sequence: TGCAGCGTTGAGGATCCGACGCGTGACTACGAGCAGTACTTC. Translating gives CSVEDPTRDYEQYF. The rearrangement joins TRBV29-1 to TRBJ2-7; D is ambiguous. This CDR3 comprises 14 residues. The germline gives CDR1 SQVTM, CDR2 ANQGSEA. Trimming stripped 3 bases from V and 3 bases from J, with 15 bases between.

This clonotype was counted many times. The DNA of the CDR3 is TGTGCCAGCAGCTTACGCCCAACTAGCGGGGGGGATGGCGGGGAGCTGTTTTTT. Protein product: CASSLRPTSGGDGGELFF. The V gene is TRBV11-2, the J gene TRBJ2-2; 13 bases match TRBD2. Germline CDR1 and CDR2: SGHAT and FQNNGV. The CDR3 has 18 amino acids. V was pared by 2 bases and J by 7 bases, with 10 bases of the junction left unmatched.

The V and J genes are TRBV15 and TRBJ2-3; 7 nucleotides agree with TRBD2. Germline V gene sequence: CDR1 LNHNV, CDR2 YYDKDF (reference sequence). CDR3 length: 13 residues. V trimming: 1 base; J trimming: 6 bases; junction bases outside the gene matches: 1. The CDR3 spells CATSRAGGDTQYF. For the CDR3, the DNA is TGTGCCACCAGCAGAGCGGGGGGTGATACGCAGTATTTT.

There are many counts of this clonotype. V usage is TRBV12-3 or TRBV12-4 and J usage is TRBJ2-1; 7 bases align to TRBD1. Trimming at V came to 1 base and at J to 7 bases, leaving 4 bases not matched to a gene. This CDR3 has 14 residues. The CDR3 protein is CASSLEGAHNEQFF. The DNA for the CDR3 is TGTGCCAGCAGTTTAGAGGGGGCCCATAATGAGCAGTTCTTC.